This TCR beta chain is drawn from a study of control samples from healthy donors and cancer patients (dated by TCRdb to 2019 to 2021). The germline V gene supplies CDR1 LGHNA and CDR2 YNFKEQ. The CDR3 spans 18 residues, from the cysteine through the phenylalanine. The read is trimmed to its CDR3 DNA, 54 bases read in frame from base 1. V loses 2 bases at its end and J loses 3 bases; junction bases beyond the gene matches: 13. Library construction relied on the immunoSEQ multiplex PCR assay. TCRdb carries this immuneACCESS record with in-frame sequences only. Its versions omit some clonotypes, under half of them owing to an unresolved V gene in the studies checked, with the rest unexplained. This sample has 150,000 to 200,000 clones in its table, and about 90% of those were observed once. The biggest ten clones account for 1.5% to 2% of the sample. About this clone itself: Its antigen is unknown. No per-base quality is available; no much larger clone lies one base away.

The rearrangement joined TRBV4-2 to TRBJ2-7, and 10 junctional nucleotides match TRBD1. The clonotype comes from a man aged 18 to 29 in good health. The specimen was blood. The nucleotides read TGTGCCAGCAGCCAACCGGGACAGGGGAACCTCCCCATCTACGAGCAGTACTTC. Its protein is CASSQPGQGNLPIYEQYF.